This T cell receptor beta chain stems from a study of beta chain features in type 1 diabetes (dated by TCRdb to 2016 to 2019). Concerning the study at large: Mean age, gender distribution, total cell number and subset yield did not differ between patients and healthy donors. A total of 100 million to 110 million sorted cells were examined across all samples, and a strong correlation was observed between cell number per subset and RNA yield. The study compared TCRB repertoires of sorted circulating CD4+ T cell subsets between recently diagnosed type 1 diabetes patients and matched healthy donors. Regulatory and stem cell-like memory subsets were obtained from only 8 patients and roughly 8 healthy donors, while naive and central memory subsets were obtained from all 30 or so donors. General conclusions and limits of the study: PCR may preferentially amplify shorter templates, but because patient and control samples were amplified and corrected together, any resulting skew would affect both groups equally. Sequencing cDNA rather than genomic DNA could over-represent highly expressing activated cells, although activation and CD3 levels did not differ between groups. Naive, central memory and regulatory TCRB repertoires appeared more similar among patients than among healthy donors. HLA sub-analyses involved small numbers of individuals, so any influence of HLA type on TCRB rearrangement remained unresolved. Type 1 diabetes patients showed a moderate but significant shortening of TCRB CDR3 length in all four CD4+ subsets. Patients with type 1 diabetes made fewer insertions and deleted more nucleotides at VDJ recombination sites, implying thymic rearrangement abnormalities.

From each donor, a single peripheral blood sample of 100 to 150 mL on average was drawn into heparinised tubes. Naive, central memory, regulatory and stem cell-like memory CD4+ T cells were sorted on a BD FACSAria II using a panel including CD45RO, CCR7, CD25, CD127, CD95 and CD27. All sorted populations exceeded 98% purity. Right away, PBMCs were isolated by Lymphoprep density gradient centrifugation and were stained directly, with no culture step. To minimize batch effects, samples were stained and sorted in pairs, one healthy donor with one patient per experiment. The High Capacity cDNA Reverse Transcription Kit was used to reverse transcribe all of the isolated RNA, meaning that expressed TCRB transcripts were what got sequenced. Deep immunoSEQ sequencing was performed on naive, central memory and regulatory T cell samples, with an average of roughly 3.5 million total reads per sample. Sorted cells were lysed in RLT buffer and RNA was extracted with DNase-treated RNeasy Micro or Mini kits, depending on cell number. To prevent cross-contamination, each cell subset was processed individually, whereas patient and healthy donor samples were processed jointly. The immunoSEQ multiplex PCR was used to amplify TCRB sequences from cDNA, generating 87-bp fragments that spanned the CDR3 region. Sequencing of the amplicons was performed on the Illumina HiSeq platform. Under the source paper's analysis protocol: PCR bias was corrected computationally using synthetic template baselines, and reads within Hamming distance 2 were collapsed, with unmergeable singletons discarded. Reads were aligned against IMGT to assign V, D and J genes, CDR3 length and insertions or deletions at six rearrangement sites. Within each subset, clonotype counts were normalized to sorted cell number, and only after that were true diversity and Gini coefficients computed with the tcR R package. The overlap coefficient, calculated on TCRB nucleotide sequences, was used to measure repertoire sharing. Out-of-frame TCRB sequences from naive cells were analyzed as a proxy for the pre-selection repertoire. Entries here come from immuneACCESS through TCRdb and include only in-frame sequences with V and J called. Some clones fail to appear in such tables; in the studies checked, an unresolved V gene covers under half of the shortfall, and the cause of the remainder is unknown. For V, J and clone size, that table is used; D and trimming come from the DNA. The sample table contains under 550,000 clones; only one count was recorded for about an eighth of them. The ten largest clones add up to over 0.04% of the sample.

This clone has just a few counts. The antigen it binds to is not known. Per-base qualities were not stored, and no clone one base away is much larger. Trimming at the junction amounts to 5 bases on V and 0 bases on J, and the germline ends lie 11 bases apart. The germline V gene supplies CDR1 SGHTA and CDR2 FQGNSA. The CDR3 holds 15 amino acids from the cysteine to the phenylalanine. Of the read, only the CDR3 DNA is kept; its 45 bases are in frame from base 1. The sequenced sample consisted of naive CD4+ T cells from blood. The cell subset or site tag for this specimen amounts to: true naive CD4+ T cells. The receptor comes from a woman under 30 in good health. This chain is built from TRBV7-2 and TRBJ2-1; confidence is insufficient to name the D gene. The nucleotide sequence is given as TGTGCCAGCAGCAAAGGGTCTCTCTCCTACAATGAGCAGTTCTTC. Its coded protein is CASSKGSLSYNEQFF. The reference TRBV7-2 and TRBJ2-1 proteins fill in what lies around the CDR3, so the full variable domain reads GAGVSQSPSNKVTEKGKDVELRCDPISGHTALYWYRQSLGQGLEFLIYFQGNSAPDKSGLPSDRFSAERTGGSVSTLTIQRTQQEDSAVYLCASSKGSLSYNEQFFGPGTRLTVL.